This paragraph covers one TCR beta chain sequence. Its antigen is currently unknown. This record belongs to a study of monozygotic twins with inflammatory bowel disease. Eight distinct reactions (per sample) were used to make the cDNA. TCRdb processed the 5' RACE reads again and assigns one entry to each CDR3 protein, with no DNA. This specimen shows approximately 390,000 distinct CDR3 sequences; the ten leading clones hold 2% to 3%. The study's findings and limits: Healthy co-twins had higher TCRbeta inverse Simpson diversity than their IBD twins. Heterogeneous immunosuppressive treatment regimens may have introduced variability into patient repertoires.

The source material was blood. The TCR originated in a human donor with ulcerative colitis or Crohn's disease, or a healthy co-twin of an affected twin (not recorded which).

CDR3 protein: CATTNLSTDTQYF. The rearrangement joins TRBV7-9 to TRBJ2-3. Germline lookup yields CDR1 SEHNR and CDR2 FQNEAQ (reference sequence). There are 13 residues in the CDR3.